A single TCR beta chain is shown here with its context. What it recognizes is unknown. With V trimmed by 0 bases and J by 0 bases, 2 bases remained unmatched. The CDR3 loop spans 15 amino acids. Germline V gene sequence: CDR1 SGHNT, CDR2 YYREEE (reference sequence). The data belong to a study of a mutant IDH1 vaccine in newly diagnosed glioma. Indicated time point: week 35, safety follow-up. Topical imiquimod was applied with each vaccine dose, which held 300 ug of mutant IDH1 20-mer peptide. Using immunoSEQ multiplex PCR, the repertoire was profiled, and TCRdb retains in-frame clones only, with some absent. In the table there are about 56,000 clones, 86% of which are singletons.

Sequenced material: PBMCs, taken from a glioma patient whose treatment included an IDH1 peptide vaccine. V is TRBV5-4 and J is TRBJ2-7; TRBD1 matches at 8 bases. The sequence derives from a man aged 35-49 years with glioma. Written as DNA, the CDR3 is TGTGCCAGCAGCTTGGGCACAGGGGGCTCCTACGAGCAGTACTTC. The encoded protein is CASSLGTGGSYEQYF.